A single sample is the source of the 26 T cell receptor beta chains below, sequenced in a study of control samples from healthy donors and cancer patients. Assay: immunoSEQ multiplex PCR; the TCRdb copy retains only in-frame clones and omits some. The repertoire has roughly 74,000 clones, over 90% of them found once; the top ten carry 4.8%. Material for sequencing was blood. The receptor source for this set is a woman aged 18 to 35 in good health.

J is TRBJ2-7 and V is TRBV6-5, with D perhaps matching TRBD1 (6 bases). The V gene lost 3 bases and the J gene lost 2 bases, with 14 bases spanning the gap. From germline, CDR1 is MNHEY and CDR2 SVGAGI. The CDR3 covers 15 residues. CDR3: CASSYLRDTAYEQYF. The CDR3 DNA reads as TGTGCCAGCAGTTATCTCCGGGACACCGCCTACGAGCAGTACTTC.

The chain employs TRBV2 and TRBJ1-2; D perhaps matches TRBD1 (6 bases). Trimming removed 3 bases from V and 8 bases from J, with 19 bases in between. CDR1 and CDR2 (germline): SNHLY, FYNNEI. CDR3 length: 15 residues. CDR3 sequence reads: CASSEDATGLWGYTF. In nucleotides, the CDR3 is TGTGCCAGCAGTGAGGACGCAACAGGGTTGTGGGGCTACACCTTC.

The chain uses TRBV29-1 and TRBJ2-7; D remains unclear. Germline CDR1 and CDR2: SQVTM and ANQGSEA. V dropped 1 base and J dropped 12 bases, with 4 bases sitting between them. This CDR3 spans 8 amino acids. In DNA form, the CDR3 reads TGCAGCGTTGAAGGGGGGTACTTC. Translation gives CSVEGGYF.

This clone came up once. This sequence joins TRBV13 and TRBJ1-2; D uncertain. Trimming removed 4 bases from V and 0 bases from J, with 15 bases in between. CDR3 length: 16 residues. CDR1 is PRHDT, CDR2 FYEKMQ, per germline (reference sequence). CDR3 region: CASSSKSLKANYGYTF. The CDR3 region has the DNA TGTGCCAGCAGCTCCAAGTCGCTCAAAGCTAACTATGGCTACACCTTC.

The rearrangement uses TRBV2 and TRBJ1-3; D is undetermined. V was shortened by 10 bases and J by 0 bases, with 16 bases between the two germline ends. Germline V lookup: CDR1 SNHLY, CDR2 FYNNEI. The CDR3 has 15 amino acids. The CDR3 DNA sequence: TGTGCCACCGTTGGGTTCACGGACTCTGGAAACACCATATATTTT. It specifies CATVGFTDSGNTIYF.

J is TRBJ1-1 and V is TRBV20-1; no clear D. Deletions cut 3 bases from V and 2 bases from J, with 4 bases between. Germline assignment: CDR1 DFQATT and CDR2 SNEGSKA (reference sequence). The CDR3 is made up of 11 amino acids. CDR3 residues: CSASPNTEAFF. CDR3 bases: TGCAGTGCTAGCCCAAACACTGAAGCTTTCTTT.

The chain has TRBV9 and TRBJ2-7; 8 bases agree with TRBD1. The J segment lost 4 bases and the V segment lost 0 bases, leaving 9 bases of the junction unmatched. Germline lookup yields CDR1 SGDLS and CDR2 YYNGEE. The CDR3 loop spans 16 amino acids. The CDR3 DNA sequence: TGTGCCAGCAGCGTAGTAGGGGACAGGAACAATTACGAGCAGTACTTC. Translation gives CASSVVGDRNNYEQYF.

V and J are TRBV7-2 and TRBJ1-4; perhaps TRBD1 as D (5 bases). Germline loops: CDR1 SGHTA, CDR2 FQGNSA. The CDR3 contains 14 residues. V lost 2 bases to trimming and J lost 5 bases, with 9 bases between them. Written as DNA, the CDR3 is TGTGCCAGCAGCTTACGAGGGGACAATGAAAAACTGTTTTTT. Its translation: CASSLRGDNEKLFF.

This chain joins TRBV7-6 and TRBJ1-4; 8 bases agree with TRBD1. The CDR3 is 15 amino acids. Germline CDR1 is SGHVS and CDR2 is FNYEAQ. V shed 1 base, J shed 3 bases, and the junction held 1 base outside the gene matches. In DNA, the CDR3 is TGTGCCAGCAGCTTAGGGACAGGGCCTAATGAAAAACTGTTTTTT. Translated: CASSLGTGPNEKLFF.

This clone has just one count. This chain uses TRBV5-6 with TRBJ1-1, with TRBD1 matching 9 bases. The CDR3 runs 18 residues. The junction had 11 bases not matched to a gene; V was cut back by 1 base and J by 1 base. Germline CDR1 SGHDT, CDR2 YYEEEE. CDR3 region: CASSLYRTGAVKNTEAFF. The CDR3 DNA reads TGTGCCAGCAGCTTGTATCGGACAGGGGCGGTTAAGAACACTGAAGCTTTCTTT.

The V call is TRBV5-4, the J call TRBJ2-2; D might be TRBD2 (6 bases). The CDR3 contains 15 residues. V was trimmed by 4 bases and J by 1 base, leaving 11 bases between them. CDR1 SGHNT and CDR2 YYREEE come from the germline V gene (reference sequence). The CDR3 region has the DNA TGTGCCAGCAGCAAGCGGGTACTGAACACCGGGGAGCTGTTTTTT. Protein product: CASSKRVLNTGELFF. The full variable domain, its missing parts supplied by reference TRBV5-4 and TRBJ2-2, is ETGVTQSPTHLIKTRGQQVTLRCSSQSGHNTVSWYQQALGQGPQFIFQYYREEENGRGNFPPRFSGLQFPNYSSELNVNALELDDSALYLCASSKRVLNTGELFFGEGSRLTVL.

The gene calls are TRBV28 and TRBJ2-7; D is possibly TRBD1 (6 bases). V was shortened by 3 bases and J by 5 bases, with 17 bases between the two germline ends. Germline V gene lookup returns CDR1 MDHEN and CDR2 SYDVKM. The CDR3 extends over 15 amino acids. CDR3 coding DNA: TGTGCCAGCAGTTTTGGCCAGGGGTCCACCCACGAGCAGTACTTC. It yields the protein CASSFGQGSTHEQYF.

V and J are TRBV28 and TRBJ1-6, with a tentative D call TRBD1 (5 bases). In germline, CDR1 is MDHEN, CDR2 SYDVKM. The germline V and J ends were trimmed by 7 bases and 7 bases, with 17 bases remaining between them. The CDR3 has 15 residues. The CDR3 DNA reads TGTGCCAGCATCCGGACATACCAAGACAATTCACCCCTCCACTTT. It is translated as CASIRTYQDNSPLHF.

The J gene is TRBJ1-2, the V gene TRBV27; D not resolved. Germline V gene data show CDR1 as MNHEY and CDR2 as SMNVEV (reference sequence). Trimming left V 0 bases short and J 7 bases short, with 9 bases between. The CDR3 covers 13 residues. In nucleotides, the CDR3 is TGTGCCAGCAGTTTATCGTTTTTGGGTGGCTACACCTTC. Translated: CASSLSFLGGYTF.

The chain carries TRBV5-4 and TRBJ1-2; the D is unclear. This CDR3 region has 15 residues. V dropped 3 bases and J dropped 2 bases, with 14 bases sitting between them. The germline V gene encodes CDR1 SGHNT and CDR2 YYREEE (reference sequence). The DNA of the CDR3 is TGTGCCAGCAGCTCCAGGCGAGGACCGAACTATGGCTACACCTTC. This encodes CASSSRRGPNYGYTF.

The genes are TRBV6-5 and TRBJ2-1; a possible D gene is TRBD2 (6 bases). The V end was cut by 5 bases, the J end by 3 bases, with 8 bases between. CDR1 and CDR2 (germline): MNHEY, SVGAGI. CDR3 length equals 13 residues. CDR3 amino acids: CASSMGLYNEQFF. The CDR3 coding sequence is TGTGCCAGCAGTATGGGACTCTACAATGAGCAGTTCTTC.

This clone was picked up one time. At one end the junction does not follow the germline gene, possibly because of a read error. Within the sample, other DNA sequences also encode this same CDR3. The chain recombines TRBV6-2 or TRBV6-3 with TRBJ2-2, with D perhaps given as TRBD1 or TRBD2 (5 bases each). Germline-derived CDR1 and CDR2 are MNHEY and SVGEGT. This CDR3 contains 15 residues. CDR3 sequence reads: CASSYLLVGTGELFF. The CDR3 DNA is TGTGCCAGCAGTTACCTGCTAGTAGGGACCGGGGAACTGTTTTTT.

This chain connects TRBV6-5 to TRBJ2-7; D is unclear. The CDR3 has 16 amino acids. The V end was cut by 4 bases, the J end by 1 base, with 17 bases between. Germline CDR1 MNHEY, CDR2 SVGAGI. The CDR3 region has the DNA TGTGCCAGCAGTTCCTTATCGATGGGCAAATCCTACGAGCAGTACTTC. Its protein is CASSSLSMGKSYEQYF.

The rearrangement joins TRBV27 to TRBJ2-3, with 7 bases lining up with TRBD2. The length of the CDR3 is 14 residues. V shed 2 bases, J shed 3 bases, and the junction held 2 bases outside the gene matches. CDR1 MNHEY and CDR2 SMNVEV come from the germline V gene (reference sequence). The CDR3 DNA reads as TGTGCCAGCAGTTTACAAGCGGGGACAGATACGCAGTATTTT. Translated: CASSLQAGTDTQYF.

The rearrangement links TRBV3-1 (or the pseudogene TRBV3-2) to TRBJ2-7, with 7 nucleotides matching TRBD2. Per germline, CDR1 LGHDT and CDR2 YNNKEL (reference sequence). The CDR3 spans 13 residues. V lost 4 bases, J lost 6 bases, and 6 bases stayed unmatched. This CDR3 is CASSRLGGVEQYF. The CDR3 DNA follows: TGTGCCAGCAGCCGCCTGGGGGGGGTCGAGCAGTACTTC.

The chain links TRBV6-5 to TRBJ1-1; D not certain. Germline V gene data show CDR1 as MNHEY and CDR2 as SVGAGI. CDR3 length: 14 residues. The ends were cut back, 0 bases at V and 4 bases at J, with 9 bases in the middle. Here the CDR3 reads CASSYSALSTEAFF. The CDR3 bases are TGTGCCAGCAGTTACTCGGCACTCTCCACTGAAGCTTTCTTT.

V and J are TRBV27 and TRBJ2-1; D is unresolved. The CDR3 contains 13 residues. Trimming left V 1 base short and J 10 bases short, with 11 bases between. Germline lookup yields CDR1 MNHEY and CDR2 SMNVEV (reference sequence). The CDR3 sequence is CASSLWFAAEQFF. The CDR3 DNA reads TGTGCCAGCAGTTTATGGTTCGCGGCGGAGCAGTTCTTC.

This clone occurred once. The chain links TRBV5-8 to TRBJ1-1; D not certain. Germline CDR1 reads SGHTS; CDR2 reads YDEGEE. The V end was cut by 0 bases, the J end by 0 bases, with 12 bases between. This CDR3 region has 16 residues. CDR3 in amino acids: CASSLEVWYMNTEAFF. The CDR3 bases are TGTGCCAGCAGCTTGGAGGTTTGGTATATGAACACTGAAGCTTTCTTT.

The V call is TRBV15, the J call TRBJ2-3; 10 bases fit TRBD2. CDR3 length: 14 residues. Per the germline V gene, CDR1 is LNHNV and CDR2 is YYDKDF (reference sequence). V dropped 3 bases and J dropped 4; count of bases not matched to a gene: 1. CDR3 protein: CATSRGTSADTQYF. The CDR3 bases are TGTGCCACCAGCAGGGGGACTAGCGCAGATACGCAGTATTTT.

The chain links TRBV27 to TRBJ1-1, with D possibly matching TRBD1 (5 bases). This CDR3 spans 15 amino acids. CDR1 is MNHEY, CDR2 SMNVEV, per germline (reference sequence). V lost 1 base and J lost 2, with 11 bases in between. CDR3 nucleotide sequence: TGTGCCAGCAGTTTATGGGGCGGGGACAACACTGAAGCTTTCTTT. Translating gives CASSLWGGDNTEAFF.

This chain uses TRBV5-3 with TRBJ2-3, with TRBD2 identical over 10 bases. TRBV5-3 qualifies as an ORF whose function is uncertain. The V gene end was trimmed by 4 bases and the J gene end by 6 bases; junction bases not matched to a gene: 23. The CDR3 runs to 20 residues. CDR3 DNA: TGTGCCAGAAGCACCCTTTCCCAGCGGGAGGGCAGTTGGGACATGGATACGCAGTATTTT. Translation gives CARSTLSQREGSWDMDTQYF.